This T cell receptor beta chain was profiled in a study of blood T cells in healthy people across ages. Turning to the study itself: There was about one barcoded beta molecule captured by template switching per two T cells.

A sample-barcoded 5' primer and a J-beta primer mix were used in a second PCR of roughly 7 to 11 cycles. Via MiXCR, TCRdb re-called the 5' RACE reads, giving one row per CDR3 protein. Of hundreds of thousands of distinct CDR3 sequences listed, around 25% are singletons. This CDR3 region has 14 residues. Germline assignment: CDR1 SQVTM and CDR2 ANQGSEA. The V gene lost 7 bases and the J gene lost 0 bases, with 13 bases spanning the gap. This clonotype was detected a few times. Another study also made use of these data, one on T cells of mothers and their children. As reported in that work: When mothers and children were related, their normalized repertoire overlap, which was always slightly higher, did not differ significantly from that of unrelated pairs.

The chain links TRBV29-1 to TRBJ2-1, with D uncertain. Material for sequencing was blood. This TCR came from a boy aged 5-17 years in good health. The DNA of the CDR3 is TGCAGCGCTGTCGAACTCCTCTCCTACAATGAGCAGTTCTTC. Encoded protein: CSAVELLSYNEQFF.